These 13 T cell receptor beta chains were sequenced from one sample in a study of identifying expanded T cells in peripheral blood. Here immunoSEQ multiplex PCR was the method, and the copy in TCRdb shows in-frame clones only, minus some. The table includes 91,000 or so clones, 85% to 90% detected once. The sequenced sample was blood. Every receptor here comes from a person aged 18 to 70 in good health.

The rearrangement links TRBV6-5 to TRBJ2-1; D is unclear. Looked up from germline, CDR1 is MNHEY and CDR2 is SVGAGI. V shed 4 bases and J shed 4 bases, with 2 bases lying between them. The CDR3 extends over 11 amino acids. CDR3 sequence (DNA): TGTGCCAGCAGTTTATACAATGAGCAGTTCTTC. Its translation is CASSLYNEQFF.

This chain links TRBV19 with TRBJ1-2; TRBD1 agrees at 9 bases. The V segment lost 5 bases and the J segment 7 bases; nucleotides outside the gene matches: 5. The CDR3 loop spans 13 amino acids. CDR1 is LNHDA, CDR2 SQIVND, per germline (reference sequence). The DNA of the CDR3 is TGTGCCAGTAGTTCCCGGGACAGGGCTGGCTACACCTTC. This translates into CASSSRDRAGYTF.

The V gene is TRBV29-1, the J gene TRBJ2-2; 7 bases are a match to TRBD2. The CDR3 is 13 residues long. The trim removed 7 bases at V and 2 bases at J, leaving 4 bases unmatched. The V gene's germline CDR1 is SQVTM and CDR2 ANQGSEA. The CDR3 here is CSAGRPNTGELFF. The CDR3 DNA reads TGCAGCGCCGGGAGGCCTAACACCGGGGAGCTGTTTTTT.

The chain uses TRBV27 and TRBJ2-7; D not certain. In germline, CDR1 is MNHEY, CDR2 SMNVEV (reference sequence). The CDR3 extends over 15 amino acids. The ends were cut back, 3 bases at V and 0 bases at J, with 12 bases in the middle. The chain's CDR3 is CASSLGSPSSYEQYF. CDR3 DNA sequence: TGTGCCAGCAGTTTGGGCAGTCCGAGCTCCTACGAGCAGTACTTC.

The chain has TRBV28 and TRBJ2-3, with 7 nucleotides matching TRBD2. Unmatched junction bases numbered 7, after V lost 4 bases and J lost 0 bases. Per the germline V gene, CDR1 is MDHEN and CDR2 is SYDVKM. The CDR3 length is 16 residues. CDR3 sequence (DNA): TGTGCCAGCAGTTCCAATAGCGGGCTTAGCACAGATACGCAGTATTTT. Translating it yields CASSSNSGLSTDTQYF.

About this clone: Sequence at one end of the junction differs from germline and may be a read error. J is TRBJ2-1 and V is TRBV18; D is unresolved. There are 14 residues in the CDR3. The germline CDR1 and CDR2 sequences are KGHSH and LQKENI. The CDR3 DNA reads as TGTGCCAGCTCACCTGGACCCAAGTACAATAAGCAGTTCTTC. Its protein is CASSPGPKYNKQFF.

The CDR3 DNA sequence: TGTGCCAGCAGCTTGGCAATTCAGGAGACCCAGTACTTC. It specifies CASSLAIQETQYF. The genes are TRBV7-3 and TRBJ2-5; D unresolved. The germline V gene has CDR1 SGHTA and CDR2 FQGTGA. The V and J ends lost 3 bases and 5 bases respectively, with 10 bases between them. The CDR3 runs to 13 residues.

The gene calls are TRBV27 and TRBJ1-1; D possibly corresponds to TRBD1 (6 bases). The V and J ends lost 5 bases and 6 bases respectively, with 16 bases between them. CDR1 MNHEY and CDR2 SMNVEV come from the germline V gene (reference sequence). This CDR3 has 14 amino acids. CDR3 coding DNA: TGTGCCAGCAGTCCTATAGCACAGGGCGCTGAAGCTTTCTTT. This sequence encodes CASSPIAQGAEAFF.

The CDR3: CASSFGSRVDTEAFF. The CDR3 DNA reads TGCGCCAGCAGTTTTGGGTCCAGGGTGGACACTGAAGCTTTCTTT. The gene calls are TRBV5-1 and TRBJ1-1, with D maybe TRBD1 (5 bases). CDR3 length: 15 residues. In germline, CDR1 is SGHRS, CDR2 YFSETQ. The germline V and J ends were trimmed by 5 bases and 3 bases, with 17 bases remaining between them.

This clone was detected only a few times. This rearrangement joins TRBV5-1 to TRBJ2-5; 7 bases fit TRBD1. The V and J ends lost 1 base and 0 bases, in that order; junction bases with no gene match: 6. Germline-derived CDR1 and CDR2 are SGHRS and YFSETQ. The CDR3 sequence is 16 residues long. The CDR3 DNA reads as TGCGCCAGCAGCTTGTCCGGGGACAGCAACCAAGAGACCCAGTACTTC. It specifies CASSLSGDSNQETQYF.

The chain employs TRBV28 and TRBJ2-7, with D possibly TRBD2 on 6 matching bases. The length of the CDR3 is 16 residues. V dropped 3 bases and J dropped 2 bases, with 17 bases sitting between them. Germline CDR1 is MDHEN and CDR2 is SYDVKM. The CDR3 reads CASSLRLAMRAYEQYF. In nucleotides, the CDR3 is TGTGCCAGCAGTTTGCGGCTAGCGATGAGAGCCTACGAGCAGTACTTC.

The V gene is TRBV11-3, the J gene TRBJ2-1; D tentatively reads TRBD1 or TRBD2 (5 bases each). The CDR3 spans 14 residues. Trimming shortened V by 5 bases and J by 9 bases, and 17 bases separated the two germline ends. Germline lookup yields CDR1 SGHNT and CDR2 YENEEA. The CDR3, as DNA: TGTGCCAGCAGCCCCGGGACGGCAGGCGGTGAGCAGTTCTTC. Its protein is CASSPGTAGGEQFF.

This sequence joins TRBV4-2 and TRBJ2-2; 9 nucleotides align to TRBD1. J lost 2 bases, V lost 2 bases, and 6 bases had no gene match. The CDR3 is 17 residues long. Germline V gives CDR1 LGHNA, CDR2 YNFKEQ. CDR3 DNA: TGTGCCAGCAGCCAACTCACAGGGGGCGATAACACCGGGGAGCTGTTTTTT. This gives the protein CASSQLTGGDNTGELFF.